One sample yielded the 9 T cell receptor beta chains listed below, sequenced in a study of STAT5B mutations in CD4+ large granular lymphocyte leukemia. Clones were read by immunoSEQ multiplex PCR, and TCRdb kept only the in-frame ones, dropping some. The table includes tens of thousands of clones, approximately 71% detected once. The sequencing sample was made of CD4+ T cells from blood buffy coats. These receptors all come from a human donor in good health.

The chain couples TRBV5-1 to TRBJ1-3; D remains unclear. Trimming cost V 0 bases and J 4 bases, with 5 bases left between them. In germline, CDR1 is SGHRS, CDR2 YFSETQ. The CDR3 has 13 amino acids. Here the CDR3 reads CASSLALGNTIYF. The CDR3 DNA reads TGCGCCAGCAGCTTGGCTCTGGGAAACACCATATATTTT.

V is TRBV10-2 and J is TRBJ1-2; no clear D. Germline V lookup: CDR1 WSHSY, CDR2 SAAADI. This CDR3 spans 11 amino acids. Trimming took off 3 bases at V and 7 bases at J, with 6 bases between the two ends. The CDR3 loop is CASSEKLGYTF. The CDR3 DNA follows: TGCGCCAGCAGTGAAAAACTTGGCTACACCTTC.

The V call is TRBV20-1, the J call TRBJ2-7, with D perhaps given as TRBD1 or TRBD2 (5 bases each). This CDR3 has 10 residues. Trimming took 7 bases from V and 5 from J, leaving 9 bases between them. Per germline, CDR1 DFQATT and CDR2 SNEGSKA (reference sequence). In DNA form, the CDR3 reads TGCAGTGTCAGGGAGAACGAGCAGTACTTC. The encoded protein is CSVRENEQYF.

The rearrangement joins TRBV5-6 to TRBJ1-2; tentatively, D is TRBD1 (6 bases). V lost 5 bases to trimming and J lost 2 bases, with 10 bases between them. The CDR3 loop spans 13 amino acids. The germline V gene has CDR1 SGHDT and CDR2 YYEEEE. CDR3 DNA: TGTGCCAGCAGTGGCAGGGGAAACTATGGCTACACCTTC. It codes for CASSGRGNYGYTF.

This rearrangement joins TRBV11-1 to TRBJ1-1; no clear D. V lost 1 base and J lost 11, with 8 bases in between. Germline values: CDR1 SGHAT, CDR2 FQDESV (reference sequence). This CDR3 comprises 11 residues. Here the CDR3 reads CASSLDGVAFF. The DNA for the CDR3 is TGTGCCAGCAGCTTAGACGGGGTGGCTTTCTTT.

The chain employs TRBV11-2 and TRBJ1-4, with D unclear. V shed 1 base and J shed 12 bases, with 12 bases lying between them. Germline values: CDR1 SGHAT, CDR2 FQNNGV. This CDR3 comprises 13 residues. This chain's CDR3 is CASSLGSPQQLFF. In DNA form, the CDR3 reads TGTGCCAGCAGCTTAGGGTCACCCCAGCAACTGTTTTTT.

The rearrangement joins TRBV9 to TRBJ2-7, with D uncertain. Trimming cost V 0 bases and J 8 bases, with 12 bases left between them. The CDR3 has 13 residues. The germline gives CDR1 SGDLS, CDR2 YYNGEE. The CDR3 DNA follows: TGTGCCAGCAGCGTAGCGACAACCGGCAAGCAGTACTTC. This gives the protein CASSVATTGKQYF.

The chain has TRBV30 and TRBJ2-1, with TRBD2 as a possible D gene (5 bases). The ends were cut back, 0 bases at V and 3 bases at J, with 12 bases in the middle. This CDR3 is 15 amino acids long. Germline assignment: CDR1 GTSNPN and CDR2 SVGIG (reference sequence). The CDR3 reads CAWSVGAGGYNEQFF. Written as DNA, the CDR3 is TGTGCCTGGAGTGTGGGCGCGGGCGGCTACAATGAGCAGTTCTTC.

The chain is built from TRBV7-2 and TRBJ1-2; possibly TRBD1 for D (5 bases). CDR3 size: 16 residues. Germline CDR1 and CDR2: SGHTA and FQGNSA. Trimming took off 0 bases at V and 8 bases at J, with 19 bases between the two ends. CDR3 coding DNA: TGTGCCAGCAGCTTAGCCGGTGGGCAGGGAAGTGAAGGCTACACCTTC. This sequence encodes CASSLAGGQGSEGYTF.